This is a list of T cell receptor beta chains from one sample in a study of blood T cell repertoires in COVID-19. Here immunoSEQ multiplex PCR was the method, and the copy in TCRdb shows in-frame clones only, minus some. The repertoire holds a few hundred thousand clones, with around nine tenths as singletons. Sequenced input: PBMCs or T cells enriched from blood (not recorded which). Every receptor here comes from a woman in her forties or fifties who had been exposed to COVID-19. The CDR3 runs from the conserved cysteine through the conserved F or W. Each record gives: clone size, D gene, V gene, J gene, CDR3 DNA, CDR3 protein. A D gene is named only where the DNA matches it firmly. The size entry is marked missing in some rows and otherwise reads once, few, many or a size class.

abundance: -; d_gene: -; v_gene: TRBV19; j_gene: TRBJ2-2; CDR3nt: TGTGCCAGTTTGGGGAGCTGGCAGATCGCGAACACCGGGGAGCTGTTTTTT; CDR3aa: CASLGSWQIANTGELFF
abundance: few; d_gene: TRBD2; v_gene: TRBV9; j_gene: TRBJ2-2; CDR3nt: TGTGCCAGCAGCCCTCCGGGGGCTAGCGGGGGGAGCCGTGGCACCGGGGAGCTGTTTTTT; CDR3aa: CASSPPGASGGSRGTGELFF
abundance: -; d_gene: TRBD1; v_gene: TRBV6-5; j_gene: TRBJ2-7; CDR3nt: TGTGCCAGCAGTCTTGACAGGGACAAGCAGTACTTC; CDR3aa: CASSLDRDKQYF
abundance: -; d_gene: TRBD1; v_gene: TRBV18; j_gene: TRBJ1-1; CDR3nt: TGTGCCAGCTCACCTACTAAAGGACAGGGGGGCTTGAACACTGAAGCTTTCTTT; CDR3aa: CASSPTKGQGGLNTEAFF
abundance: -; d_gene: -; v_gene: TRBV4-1; j_gene: TRBJ1-6; CDR3nt: TGCGCCAGCAGCCTTTCGGGGGACTTAAATTCACCCCTCCACTTT; CDR3aa: CASSLSGDLNSPLHF
abundance: -; d_gene: -; v_gene: TRBV11-2; j_gene: TRBJ2-1; CDR3nt: TGTGCCAGCAGCTTAGCCAGGGGTGGGAATGAGCAGTTCTTC; CDR3aa: CASSLARGGNEQFF
abundance: -; d_gene: TRBD2; v_gene: TRBV6-5; j_gene: TRBJ2-1; CDR3nt: TGTGCCAGCAAACTAGCGGGGATATACAATGAGCAGTTCTTC; CDR3aa: CASKLAGIYNEQFF
abundance: -; d_gene: TRBD1; v_gene: TRBV4-2; j_gene: TRBJ1-6; CDR3nt: TGTGCCAGCAGCCAAGCGGGTGGGACAGTCCTAGGTCTAAATTCACCCCTCCACTTT; CDR3aa: CASSQAGGTVLGLNSPLHF
abundance: -; d_gene: -; v_gene: TRBV4-1; j_gene: TRBJ1-6; CDR3nt: TGCGCCAGCAGCCATATAGAAATAACAGGGTACAATTCACCCCTCCACTTT; CDR3aa: CASSHIEITGYNSPLHF
abundance: -; d_gene: TRBD1; v_gene: TRBV27; j_gene: TRBJ2-7; CDR3nt: TGTGCCAGCAGTTCCCACAGGGGCTACGAGCAGTACTTC; CDR3aa: CASSSHRGYEQYF
abundance: -; d_gene: -; v_gene: TRBV28; j_gene: TRBJ2-1; CDR3nt: TGTGCCAGCAGTTGGCCCGGCAGTCAGGGGTATGAGCAGTTCTTC; CDR3aa: CASSWPGSQGYEQFF
abundance: -; d_gene: -; v_gene: TRBV5-1; j_gene: TRBJ2-5; CDR3nt: TGCGCCAGCAGCCCACACATGGGGCCCCCCCAAGAGACCCAGTACTTC; CDR3aa: CASSPHMGPPQETQYF
abundance: -; d_gene: -; v_gene: TRBV20-1; j_gene: TRBJ2-7; CDR3nt: TGCAGTGCTAGACACTACGAGCAGTACTTC; CDR3aa: CSARHYEQYF
abundance: once; d_gene: TRBD1; v_gene: TRBV15; j_gene: TRBJ2-7; CDR3nt: TGTGCCACCAGCGAGGGGACAGGGCCCCCCTACGAGCAGTACTTC; CDR3aa: CATSEGTGPPYEQYF
abundance: -; d_gene: -; v_gene: TRBV5-4; j_gene: TRBJ2-7; CDR3nt: TGTGCCAGCAGCTTGGAGCAGGGTTTCTACGAGCAGTACTTC; CDR3aa: CASSLEQGFYEQYF
abundance: once; d_gene: -; v_gene: TRBV28; j_gene: TRBJ1-4; CDR3nt: TGTGCCAGCAGTGAGGGGGTCACTGCAACTAATGAAAAACTGTTTTTT; CDR3aa: CASSEGVTATNEKLFF
abundance: -; d_gene: -; v_gene: TRBV7-9; j_gene: TRBJ1-5; CDR3nt: TGTGCCAGCAGCGCCCCCCTCGGGACTGGCCAGCCCCAGCATTTT; CDR3aa: CASSAPLGTGQPQHF
abundance: -; d_gene: -; v_gene: TRBV24-1; j_gene: TRBJ2-5; CDR3nt: TGTGCCACCAGTGACTGGAGGGGGGGGACCCAGTACTTC; CDR3aa: CATSDWRGGTQYF
abundance: -; d_gene: TRBD2; v_gene: TRBV4-2; j_gene: TRBJ2-7; CDR3nt: TGTGCCAGCAGCCAAGCGGCTAGCGGGGTAACCTACGAGCAGTACTTC; CDR3aa: CASSQAASGVTYEQYF
abundance: -; d_gene: TRBD1; v_gene: TRBV19; j_gene: TRBJ1-1; CDR3nt: TGTGCCAGTTCTCTCCGGGACAGGGTATGGGACACTGAAGCTTTCTTT; CDR3aa: CASSLRDRVWDTEAFF
abundance: -; d_gene: TRBD1; v_gene: TRBV7-2; j_gene: TRBJ1-6; CDR3nt: TGTGCCAGCAGCTTCCGACAGGGGAATTCACCCCTCCACTTT; CDR3aa: CASSFRQGNSPLHF
abundance: many; d_gene: TRBD2; v_gene: TRBV27; j_gene: TRBJ2-1; CDR3nt: TGTGCCAGCAGTTTAACGGGGGGGGCCTACAATGAGCAGTTCTTC; CDR3aa: CASSLTGGAYNEQFF
abundance: -; d_gene: -; v_gene: TRBV2; j_gene: TRBJ1-5; CDR3nt: TGTGCCAGCAGCGGGGGATTTGGCAATCAGCCCCAGCATTTT; CDR3aa: CASSGGFGNQPQHF
abundance: -; d_gene: TRBD1; v_gene: TRBV7-9; j_gene: TRBJ1-1; CDR3nt: TGTGCCAGCAGCTTGAGACAGGGAACTGAAGCTTTCTTT; CDR3aa: CASSLRQGTEAFF
abundance: -; d_gene: -; v_gene: TRBV19; j_gene: TRBJ1-3; CDR3nt: TGTGCCGCCGGCAAACGGTCAGGTACGATTGGAAACACCATATATTTT; CDR3aa: CAAGKRSGTIGNTIYF
abundance: -; d_gene: TRBD1; v_gene: TRBV7-9; j_gene: TRBJ1-1; CDR3nt: TGTGCCAGCAGCGGCCGGGACAGGAACACTGAAGCTTTCTTT; CDR3aa: CASSGRDRNTEAFF
abundance: -; d_gene: TRBD1; v_gene: TRBV24-1; j_gene: TRBJ1-3; CDR3nt: TGTGCCACCAGTGACCACCGACAGGGTGTAGATGGAAACACCATATATTTT; CDR3aa: CATSDHRQGVDGNTIYF
abundance: -; d_gene: -; v_gene: TRBV25-1; j_gene: TRBJ1-3; CDR3nt: TGTGCCAGCAGTAGTAGCTCTGGAAACACCATATATTTT; CDR3aa: CASSSSSGNTIYF
abundance: -; d_gene: -; v_gene: TRBV7-9; j_gene: TRBJ1-2; CDR3nt: TGTGCCAGCAGCCATTATCCCCGCGAGTCTGGGGCCTATGGCTACACCTTC; CDR3aa: CASSHYPRESGAYGYTF
abundance: once; d_gene: TRBD2; v_gene: TRBV5-1; j_gene: TRBJ2-5; CDR3nt: TGCGCCAGCAGCACCACTAGCGGGGTGGGGGAGACCCAGTACTTC; CDR3aa: CASSTTSGVGETQYF
abundance: few; d_gene: TRBD1; v_gene: TRBV2; j_gene: TRBJ2-7; CDR3nt: TGTGCCAGCAGTGAGGCAGGGGGCATTTACGAGCAGTACTTC; CDR3aa: CASSEAGGIYEQYF
abundance: -; d_gene: -; v_gene: TRBV18; j_gene: TRBJ2-5; CDR3nt: TGTGCCAGCTCACCGATGGAGGGGGAGACCCAGTACTTC; CDR3aa: CASSPMEGETQYF
abundance: -; d_gene: -; v_gene: TRBV6-1; j_gene: TRBJ1-1; CDR3nt: TGTGCCAGCAGTGAATGGATGGGCGCTGAAGCTTTCTTT; CDR3aa: CASSEWMGAEAFF
abundance: -; d_gene: -; v_gene: TRBV6-5; j_gene: TRBJ1-5; CDR3nt: TGTGCCAGCAGTCTCGAGCCAACTCGGGATAGGCCCCAGCATTTT; CDR3aa: CASSLEPTRDRPQHF
abundance: once; d_gene: -; v_gene: TRBV7-9; j_gene: TRBJ1-1; CDR3nt: TGTGCCAGCAGCCTTCGAGGGCCGAACACTGAAGCTTTCTTT; CDR3aa: CASSLRGPNTEAFF
abundance: -; d_gene: -; v_gene: TRBV28; j_gene: TRBJ1-3; CDR3nt: TGTGCCAGCAGTACCGGAGTGCCTGGAAACACCATATATTTT; CDR3aa: CASSTGVPGNTIYF
abundance: -; d_gene: -; v_gene: TRBV10-3; j_gene: TRBJ2-7; CDR3nt: TGTGCCATCAGTGACAGGTACTCCTACGAGCAGTACTTC; CDR3aa: CAISDRYSYEQYF
abundance: once; d_gene: -; v_gene: TRBV30; j_gene: TRBJ1-4; CDR3nt: TGTGCCTGGAGTAAGGGGCTAGGGGTGAATGAAAAACTGTTTTTT; CDR3aa: CAWSKGLGVNEKLFF
abundance: -; d_gene: TRBD2; v_gene: TRBV15; j_gene: TRBJ2-7; CDR3nt: TGTGCCACCAGCAGAGATGTTTGGGATTTAGCGGGGGGCTACGAGCAGTACTTC; CDR3aa: CATSRDVWDLAGGYEQYF
abundance: -; d_gene: TRBD1; v_gene: TRBV5-1; j_gene: TRBJ1-1; CDR3nt: TGCGCCAGCAGCTTCAGACAGGGAGATAGCACTGAAGCTTTCTTT; CDR3aa: CASSFRQGDSTEAFF
abundance: -; d_gene: TRBD2; v_gene: TRBV7-2; j_gene: TRBJ2-2; CDR3nt: TGTGCCAGCAGCGACAGGACTAGCGGGGGGGCCACCGGGGAGCTGTTTTTT; CDR3aa: CASSDRTSGGATGELFF
abundance: -; d_gene: -; v_gene: TRBV11-3; j_gene: TRBJ2-7; CDR3nt: TGTGCCAGCAGCCCCGGGTGGGGGGACGACGGCGAGCAGTACTTC; CDR3aa: CASSPGWGDDGEQYF
abundance: few; d_gene: -; v_gene: TRBV18; j_gene: TRBJ1-5; CDR3nt: TGTGCCAGCTCACCCTCCCGTGATCAGCCCCAGCATTTT; CDR3aa: CASSPSRDQPQHF
abundance: -; d_gene: -; v_gene: TRBV29-1; j_gene: TRBJ2-3; CDR3nt: TGCAGCGCCCGGGCCTCTCGCGGAGGGCGCACAGATACGCAGTATTTT; CDR3aa: CSARASRGGRTDTQYF
abundance: -; d_gene: TRBD2; v_gene: TRBV5-1; j_gene: TRBJ2-3; CDR3nt: TGCGCCAGCAGCTTAAATCCGGCTAGCGGGGGCTATAGCACAGATACGCAGTATTTT; CDR3aa: CASSLNPASGGYSTDTQYF
abundance: once; d_gene: -; v_gene: TRBV5-4; j_gene: TRBJ1-4; CDR3nt: TGTGCCAGCAGCTTGGGCGGGCAGGGGAATGAAAAACTGTTTTTT; CDR3aa: CASSLGGQGNEKLFF
abundance: once; d_gene: -; v_gene: TRBV5-4; j_gene: TRBJ1-2; CDR3nt: TGTGCCAGCAGCTTTCCGGGGCCAGGGGCCGGCTACACCTTC; CDR3aa: CASSFPGPGAGYTF
abundance: -; d_gene: -; v_gene: TRBV5-1; j_gene: TRBJ1-2; CDR3nt: TGCGCCAGCAGCTTGGTCCCGGACCCTAGCGGCTACACCTTC; CDR3aa: CASSLVPDPSGYTF
abundance: few; d_gene: -; v_gene: TRBV4-1; j_gene: TRBJ1-1; CDR3nt: TGCGCCAGCAGCCAGAAGAGAACGATGGAAGCTTTCTTT; CDR3aa: CASSQKRTMEAFF
abundance: -; d_gene: -; v_gene: TRBV5-6; j_gene: TRBJ1-2; CDR3nt: TGTGCCAGCAGCTTACCAGCTAACTATGGCTACACCTTC; CDR3aa: CASSLPANYGYTF
abundance: -; d_gene: -; v_gene: TRBV18; j_gene: TRBJ2-3; CDR3nt: TGTGCCAGCTCACCAGACAGGCTCAAGTATTTT; CDR3aa: CASSPDRLKYF
abundance: -; d_gene: -; v_gene: TRBV4-2; j_gene: TRBJ1-2; CDR3nt: TGTGCCAGCAGCCCGCCCCTAGGAGGGTTAGGCTACACCTTC; CDR3aa: CASSPPLGGLGYTF
abundance: -; d_gene: TRBD1; v_gene: TRBV19; j_gene: TRBJ2-7; CDR3nt: TGTGCCAGTAGTCTACTGACAGGGGAGACCTACGAGCAGTACTTC; CDR3aa: CASSLLTGETYEQYF
abundance: -; d_gene: TRBD1; v_gene: TRBV28; j_gene: TRBJ2-7; CDR3nt: TGTGCCAGCAGTCAATCAGGGGGAATGTCCTACGAGCAGTACTTC; CDR3aa: CASSQSGGMSYEQYF
abundance: -; d_gene: TRBD1; v_gene: TRBV27; j_gene: TRBJ1-1; CDR3nt: TGTGCCAGGCGTACAGGGGCCTTGAAGAACACTGAAGCTTTCTTT; CDR3aa: CARRTGALKNTEAFF
abundance: -; d_gene: -; v_gene: TRBV5-6; j_gene: TRBJ2-5; CDR3nt: TGTGCCAGCAGCCTCCGCTTCCGGGAGACCCAGTACTTC; CDR3aa: CASSLRFRETQYF
abundance: -; d_gene: TRBD2; v_gene: TRBV5-1; j_gene: TRBJ2-7; CDR3nt: TGCGCCAGCAGCCGAGCGGGGGTCCCCTACGAGCAGTACTTC; CDR3aa: CASSRAGVPYEQYF
abundance: -; d_gene: -; v_gene: TRBV10-2; j_gene: TRBJ2-7; CDR3nt: TGCGCCAGCAGTGACGCCAGGGACGAGCAGTACTTC; CDR3aa: CASSDARDEQYF
abundance: -; d_gene: TRBD1; v_gene: TRBV24-1; j_gene: TRBJ2-1; CDR3nt: TGTGCCACCAGTGACCCCGGGACAGGGAATGAGCAGTTCTTC; CDR3aa: CATSDPGTGNEQFF
abundance: -; d_gene: -; v_gene: TRBV28; j_gene: TRBJ1-5; CDR3nt: TGTGCCAGCAGGGCGCAGGGGCTCCGTCAGCCCCAGCATTTT; CDR3aa: CASRAQGLRQPQHF